One TCR beta chain is described in this entry. These data are taken from a study of blood T cell repertoires in COVID-19. TCRdb's copy holds only in-frame clones and misses some; the assay was immunoSEQ multiplex PCR. The top ten hold 7.5% to 8% of the sample, which has around 120,000 clones, more than 75% seen once. Material for sequencing was peripheral blood. This clonotype was sampled from a man in his fifties or sixties with acute or convalescent COVID-19.

The CDR3, as DNA: TGTGCCAGCAGCTTCGTTTCCCGTCCAGATACGCAGTATTTT. It translates to CASSFVSRPDTQYF. The chain has TRBV11-3 and TRBJ2-3; D ambiguous. The length of the CDR3 is 14 residues. Germline V CDR1 and CDR2: SGHNT, YENEEA. The V gene lost 3 bases and the J gene lost 4 bases, with 11 bases spanning the gap.